This TCR beta chain was identified during a study of beta chain features in type 1 diabetes. Across the whole study: Patient and healthy donor groups were alike in age, gender and cell yields.

This CDR3 comprises 13 residues. V was cut by 5 bases and J by 3 bases, with 10 bases left in between. Germline loops: CDR1 SGHVS, CDR2 FNYEAQ. All of the sorted populations showed purity greater than 95%. The study's findings and limits: Researchers caution that PCR might favor shorter templates, equally among patients and controls. Shorter TCRB CDR3s, moderately but significantly so, marked every one of the four CD4+ subsets in Type 1 diabetes patients. A pattern of fewer insertions and more deletions at VDJ junctions was seen in type 1 diabetes patients.

This clone has just a few counts. The antigen is unknown. The authors reverse transcribed all of the isolated RNA, so sequencing captured expressed TCRB transcripts. The repertoire was sequenced with immunoSEQ multiplex PCR; TCRdb's copy has only in-frame clones and lacks some. The repertoire holds 25,000 to 30,000 clones, with less than 70% as singletons. Sequencing used Tregs from blood. This chain joins TRBV7-6 and TRBJ1-1; unclear D gene. The receptor was isolated from a woman younger than 35 with type 1 diabetes. The CDR3 reads CASSPRLDTEAFF. The CDR3 DNA reads as TGTGCCAGCAGCCCACGACTGGACACTGAAGCTTTCTTT.